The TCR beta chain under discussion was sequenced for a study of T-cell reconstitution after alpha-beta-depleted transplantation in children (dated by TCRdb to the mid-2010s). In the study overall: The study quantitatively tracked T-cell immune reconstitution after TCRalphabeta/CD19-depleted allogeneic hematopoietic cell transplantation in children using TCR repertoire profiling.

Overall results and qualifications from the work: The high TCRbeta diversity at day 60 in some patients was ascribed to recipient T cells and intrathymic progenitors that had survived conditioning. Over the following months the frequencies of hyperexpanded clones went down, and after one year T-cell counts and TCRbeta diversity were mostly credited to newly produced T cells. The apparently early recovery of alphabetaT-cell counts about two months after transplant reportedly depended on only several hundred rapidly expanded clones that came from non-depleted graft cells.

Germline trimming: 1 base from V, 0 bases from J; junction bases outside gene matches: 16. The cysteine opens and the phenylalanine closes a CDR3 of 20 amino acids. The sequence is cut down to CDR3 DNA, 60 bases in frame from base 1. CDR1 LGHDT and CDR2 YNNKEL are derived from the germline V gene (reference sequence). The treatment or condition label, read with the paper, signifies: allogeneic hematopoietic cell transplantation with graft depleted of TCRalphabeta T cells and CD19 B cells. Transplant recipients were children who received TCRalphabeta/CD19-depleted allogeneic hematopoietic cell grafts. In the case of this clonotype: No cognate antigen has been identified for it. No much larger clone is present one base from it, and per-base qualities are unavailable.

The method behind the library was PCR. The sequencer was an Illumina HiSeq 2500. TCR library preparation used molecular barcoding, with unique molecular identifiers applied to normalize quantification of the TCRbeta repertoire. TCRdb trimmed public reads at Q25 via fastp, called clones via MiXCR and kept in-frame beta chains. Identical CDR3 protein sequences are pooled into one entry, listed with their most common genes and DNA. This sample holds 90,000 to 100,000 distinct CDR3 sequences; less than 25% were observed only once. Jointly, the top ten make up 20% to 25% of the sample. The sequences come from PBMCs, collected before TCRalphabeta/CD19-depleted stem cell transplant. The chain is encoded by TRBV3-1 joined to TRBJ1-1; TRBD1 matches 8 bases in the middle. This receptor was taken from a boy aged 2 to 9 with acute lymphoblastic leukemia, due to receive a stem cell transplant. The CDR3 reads CASSQGLRQGTLWLNTEAFF. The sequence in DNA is TGTGCCAGCAGCCAAGGCCTTAGACAGGGGACGCTTTGGCTGAACACTGAAGCTTTCTTT.